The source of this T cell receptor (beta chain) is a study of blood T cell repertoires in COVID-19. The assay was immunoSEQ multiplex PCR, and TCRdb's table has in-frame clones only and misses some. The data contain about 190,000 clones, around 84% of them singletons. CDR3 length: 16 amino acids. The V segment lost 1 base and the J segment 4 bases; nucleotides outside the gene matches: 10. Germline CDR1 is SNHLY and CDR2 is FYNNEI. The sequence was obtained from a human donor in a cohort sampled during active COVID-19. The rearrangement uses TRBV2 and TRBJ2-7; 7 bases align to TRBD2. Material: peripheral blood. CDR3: CASSEGAGRGLYEQYF. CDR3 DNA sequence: TGTGCCAGCAGTGAAGGGGCGGGGAGGGGACTTTACGAGCAGTACTTC.